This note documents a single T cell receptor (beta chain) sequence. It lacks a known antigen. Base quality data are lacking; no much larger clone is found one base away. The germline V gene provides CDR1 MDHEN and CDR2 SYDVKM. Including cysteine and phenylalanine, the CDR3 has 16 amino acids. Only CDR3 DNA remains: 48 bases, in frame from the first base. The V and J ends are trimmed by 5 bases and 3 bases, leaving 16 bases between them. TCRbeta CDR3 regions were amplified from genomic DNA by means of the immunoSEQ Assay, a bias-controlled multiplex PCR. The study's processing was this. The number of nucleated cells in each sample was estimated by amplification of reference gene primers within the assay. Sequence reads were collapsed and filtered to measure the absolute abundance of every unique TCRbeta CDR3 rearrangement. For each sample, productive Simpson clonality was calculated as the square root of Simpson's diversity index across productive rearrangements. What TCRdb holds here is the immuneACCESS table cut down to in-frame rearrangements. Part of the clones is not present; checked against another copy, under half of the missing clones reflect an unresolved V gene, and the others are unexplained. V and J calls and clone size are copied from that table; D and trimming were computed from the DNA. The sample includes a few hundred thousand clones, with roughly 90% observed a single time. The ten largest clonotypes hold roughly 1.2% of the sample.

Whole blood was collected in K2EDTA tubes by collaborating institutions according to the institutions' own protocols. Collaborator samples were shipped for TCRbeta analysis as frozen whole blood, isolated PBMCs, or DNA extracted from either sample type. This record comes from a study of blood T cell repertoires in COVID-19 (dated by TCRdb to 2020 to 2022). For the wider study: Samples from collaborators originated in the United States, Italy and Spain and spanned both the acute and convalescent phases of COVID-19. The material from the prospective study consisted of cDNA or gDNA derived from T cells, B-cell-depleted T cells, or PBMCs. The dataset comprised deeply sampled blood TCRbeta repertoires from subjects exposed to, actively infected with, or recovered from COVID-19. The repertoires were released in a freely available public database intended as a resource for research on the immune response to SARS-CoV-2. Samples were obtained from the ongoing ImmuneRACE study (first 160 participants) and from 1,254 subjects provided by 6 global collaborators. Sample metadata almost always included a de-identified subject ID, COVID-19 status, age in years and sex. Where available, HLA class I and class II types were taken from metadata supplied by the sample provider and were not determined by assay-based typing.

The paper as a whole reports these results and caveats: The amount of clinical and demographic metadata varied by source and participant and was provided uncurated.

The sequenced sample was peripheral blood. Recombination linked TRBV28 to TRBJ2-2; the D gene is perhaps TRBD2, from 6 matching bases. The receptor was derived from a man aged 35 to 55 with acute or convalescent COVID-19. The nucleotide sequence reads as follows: TGTGCCAGCAGTCAAGGACGGGAGCTCTACACCGGGGAGCTGTTTTTT. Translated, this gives CASSQGRELYTGELFF. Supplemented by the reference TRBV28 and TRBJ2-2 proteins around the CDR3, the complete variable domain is DVKVTQSSRYLVKRTGEKVFLECVQDMDHENMFWYRQDPGLGLRLIYFSYDVKMKEKGDIPEGYSVSREKKERFSLILESASTNQTSMYLCASSQGRELYTGELFFGEGSRLTVL.